This T cell receptor beta chain was obtained from a study of cytomegalovirus exposure and HLA in healthy donors. Overall study results and limits: Some segments of the V type, notably TRBV6-2 and TRBV6-3, were excluded as indistinguishable. The study labeled approximately 150 TCR beta chains cytomegalovirus-associated.

It was with 60 Vbeta and 13 Jbeta primers that the PCR ran. TCRdb keeps only in-frame clones here, not all; method: immunoSEQ multiplex PCR. The sample yields 180,000 or so clones, 65% to 85% seen once. V lost 2 bases and J lost 6, with 10 bases in between. Germline V gives CDR1 LNHNV, CDR2 YYDKDF (reference sequence). There are 13 residues in the CDR3. This clone came up a few times. The antigen is not known. V and J are TRBV15 and TRBJ1-2, with D possibly matching TRBD1 (5 bases). The sequenced sample consisted of PBMCs. This TCR was recovered from a girl aged 5 to 17 in good health and CMV-seropositive. Here the CDR3 DNA reads TGTGCCACCAGCAGACAGCCCAGGGATGGCTACACCTTC. The encoded protein is CATSRQPRDGYTF.